Below, 5 T cell receptor beta chains from the same sample are listed, as sequenced in a study of blood T cell repertoires in COVID-19. This table comes from immunoSEQ multiplex PCR, and its TCRdb copy is limited to in-frame clones, with some not included. The repertoire holds 170,000 or so clones, around 86% seen once, with approximately 8% in the top ten. The sequenced sample was peripheral blood. These receptors came from a woman in her 70s with COVID-19, enrolled during active disease.

The CDR3 loop is CASSLWHQGQSPGYTF. The CDR3 nucleotides are TGTGCCAGCAGTTTATGGCACCAGGGACAGTCACCTGGCTACACCTTC. V usage is TRBV28 and J usage is TRBJ1-2, with TRBD1 matching 7 bases. Germline V lookup: CDR1 MDHEN, CDR2 SYDVKM. The V and J ends lost 0 bases and 7 bases, in that order; junction bases with no gene match: 11. The CDR3 sequence is 16 residues long.

V usage is TRBV19 and J usage is TRBJ1-2, with TRBD1 identical over 9 bases. The CDR3 is 15 residues long. CDR1 and CDR2 from the germline V gene are LNHDA and SQIVND (reference sequence). V trimming: 3 bases; J trimming: 2 bases; junction bases outside the gene matches: 4. CDR3 bases: TGTGCCAGTAGTATTTTTGGGACAGGGAACTATGGCTACACCTTC. It encodes CASSIFGTGNYGYTF.

V usage is TRBV28 and J usage is TRBJ2-5; D is unclear. Germline V gene data show CDR1 as MDHEN and CDR2 as SYDVKM. Trimming took off 6 bases at V and 2 bases at J, with 10 bases between the two ends. The CDR3 extends over 13 amino acids. The CDR3 sequence: CASRPNLQETQYF. The CDR3 region has the DNA TGTGCCAGCAGGCCTAACTTACAAGAGACCCAGTACTTC.

The chain has TRBV28 and TRBJ2-7, with 8 positions matching TRBD1. CDR1 and CDR2 (germline): MDHEN, SYDVKM. Trimming took 7 bases from V and 3 from J; bases not matched to a gene: 11. The CDR3 has 15 residues. In DNA form, the CDR3 reads TGTGCCAGCACCCCAGGGGGGACAGGCCTCTACGAGCAGTACTTC. Translating it yields CASTPGGTGLYEQYF. Filled out from reference TRBV28 and TRBJ2-7, the complete variable domain reads DVKVTQSSRYLVKRTGEKVFLECVQDMDHENMFWYRQDPGLGLRLIYFSYDVKMKEKGDIPEGYSVSREKKERFSLILESASTNQTSMYLCASTPGGTGLYEQYFGPGTRLTVT.

The gene calls are TRBV5-1 and TRBJ2-1, with 14 bases identical to TRBD2. V was clipped by 2 bases and J by 3 bases; unmatched bases: 16. In germline, CDR1 is SGHRS, CDR2 YFSETQ. This CDR3 spans 21 amino acids. CDR3 bases: TGCGCCAGCAGCTTCATGGGGACTAGCGGGAGTGGGACCTACGGCTACAATGAGCAGTTCTTC. Protein: CASSFMGTSGSGTYGYNEQFF.